The rows below give T cell receptor beta chains drawn from one sample of a study of T cell responses to AZD1222 COVID-19 vaccine. The data were produced by immunoSEQ multiplex PCR, yet TCRdb's version contains in-frame clones alone and is incomplete. Of about 37,000 clones in the sample, approximately 86% were seen once. This sample comprised peripheral blood, obtained on day 0 of AZD1222 vaccination. Every receptor here comes from an adult in good health. Both conserved end residues are part of each CDR3. The D gene is left open where the match is weak. Clone size appears in some rows only: once, few, many, or a class for an expanded clone.

D gene	clone size	V gene	J gene	CDR3 length	CDR3 protein	CDR3 DNA
-	-	TRBV6-5	TRBJ1-5	13	CASSPQGGQPQHF	TGTGCCAGCAGCCCACAGGGCGGGCAGCCCCAGCATTTT
-	-	TRBV27	TRBJ1-5	15	CASSLRDGRGQPQHF	TGTGCCAGCAGTTTGCGGGACGGGAGGGGTCAGCCCCAGCATTTT
-	-	TRBV3-1/TRBV3-2	TRBJ1-5	13	CASSQALNQPQHF	TGTGCCAGCAGCCAGGCGCTTAATCAGCCCCAGCATTTT
-	-	TRBV14	TRBJ2-3	14	CASSLRQRTDTQYF	TGTGCCAGCAGCCTAAGACAGCGCACAGATACGCAGTATTTT
TRBD2	-	TRBV6-1	TRBJ2-7	14	CASSESSGRSEQYF	TGTGCCAGCAGTGAATCAAGCGGGAGAAGCGAGCAGTACTTC
TRBD2	once	TRBV7-9	TRBJ2-3	17	CASSFSLAGARGDTQYF	TGTGCCAGCAGCTTTTCTCTAGCGGGGGCCCGCGGAGATACGCAGTATTTT
-	once	TRBV10-3	TRBJ1-2	14	CAISEGQGNYGYTF	TGTGCCATCAGTGAGGGGCAGGGGAACTATGGCTACACCTTC
TRBD2	-	TRBV14	TRBJ2-7	15	CASSPLGSGVYEQYF	TGTGCCAGCAGCCCGTTAGGGAGCGGGGTCTACGAGCAGTACTTC
-	-	TRBV5-1	TRBJ2-2	15	CASSLQGQNTGELFF	TGCGCCAGCAGCTTACAGGGCCAGAACACCGGGGAGCTGTTTTTT
-	-	TRBV7-2	TRBJ2-5	15	CASSLMGEMGETQYF	TGTGCCAGCAGCTTGATGGGCGAAATGGGGGAGACCCAGTACTTC
-	-	TRBV20-1	TRBJ1-3	11	CSARGRDTIYF	TGCAGTGCTAGAGGGCGGGACACCATATATTTT
TRBD1	-	TRBV5-6	TRBJ1-1	17	CASSSTGGPLANTEAFF	TGTGCCAGCAGCTCTACAGGGGGCCCATTGGCGAACACTGAAGCTTTCTTT
TRBD1	once	TRBV28	TRBJ2-5	14	CASSTTGGRETQYF	TGTGCCAGCAGTACGACAGGGGGAAGGGAGACCCAGTACTTC
-	-	TRBV30	TRBJ1-1	11	CAWSALRGAFF	TGTGCCTGGAGCGCACTGCGAGGAGCTTTCTTT
-	-	TRBV18	TRBJ2-1	12	CASSPIEDEQFF	TGTGCCAGCTCACCAATTGAGGATGAGCAGTTCTTC
TRBD1	-	TRBV5-8	TRBJ2-1	17	CASSLEQGAGAYNEQFF	TGTGCCAGCAGCTTGGAGCAGGGGGCAGGAGCCTACAATGAGCAGTTCTTC
-	-	TRBV9	TRBJ1-6	15	CASSVGGSVNSPLHF	TGTGCCAGCAGCGTAGGGGGCAGCGTGAATTCACCCCTCCACTTT
-	-	TRBV5-4	TRBJ2-3	16	CASSRPGASSTDTQYF	TGTGCCAGCAGCCGACCGGGAGCCTCTAGCACAGATACGCAGTATTTT
-	-	TRBV30	TRBJ2-7	12	CAWSVRGDEQYF	TGTGCCTGGAGTGTAAGGGGGGACGAGCAGTACTTC
-	-	TRBV5-4	TRBJ2-5	13	CASSLRPQETQYF	TGTGCCAGCAGCTTGCGGCCCCAAGAGACCCAGTACTTC
-	few	TRBV3-1/TRBV3-2	TRBJ2-2	13	CASSNRVIGELFF	TGTGCCAGCAGCAACAGGGTTATCGGGGAGCTGTTTTTT
-	-	TRBV4-3	TRBJ1-6	14	CASSQANQPSPLHF	TGCGCCAGCAGCCAAGCTAATCAACCTTCACCCCTCCACTTT
-	-	TRBV29-1	TRBJ1-3	14	CSVGGTGSGNTIYF	TGCAGCGTCGGGGGGACGGGTTCTGGAAACACCATATATTTT
TRBD2	once	TRBV28	TRBJ2-7	15	CASSFPLAGAYEQYF	TGTGCCAGCAGTTTCCCCCTAGCGGGCGCCTACGAGCAGTACTTC
-	-	TRBV7-9	TRBJ2-7	14	CASSYNSGAYEQYF	TGTGCCAGCAGCTACAACTCGGGGGCCTACGAGCAGTACTTC
-	-	TRBV4-1	TRBJ2-5	15	CASSQVAGGEETQYF	TGCGCCAGCAGCCAAGTAGCCGGGGGCGAGGAGACCCAGTACTTC
TRBD1	-	TRBV5-1	TRBJ2-7	15	CASSWGQGISYEQYF	TGCGCCAGCAGCTGGGGACAGGGTATTTCCTACGAGCAGTACTTC
-	-	TRBV5-6	TRBJ2-7	15	CASSPRKGTSYEQYF	TGTGCCAGCAGCCCCAGGAAGGGAACCTCCTACGAGCAGTACTTC
TRBD2	-	TRBV6-5	TRBJ2-1	14	CASSRLAGSNEQFF	TGTGCCAGCAGTCGACTAGCGGGTAGCAATGAGCAGTTCTTC
-	-	TRBV11-2	TRBJ1-2	15	CATWAGRQPNYGYTF	TGTGCCACCTGGGCGGGCAGGCAACCTAACTATGGCTACACCTTC
-	-	TRBV9	TRBJ2-7	14	CASSVMGTSYEQYF	TGTGCCAGCAGCGTAATGGGGACCTCCTACGAGCAGTACTTC
TRBD1	once	TRBV27	TRBJ1-4	14	CASRKTGPNEKLFF	TGTGCCAGCAGGAAGACAGGGCCTAATGAAAAACTGTTTTTT
-	once	TRBV3-1/TRBV3-2	TRBJ2-2	16	CASSQGYGLNTGELFF	TGTGCCAGCAGCCAGGGCTACGGTTTAAACACCGGGGAGCTGTTTTTT